A selection of T cell receptor beta chains follows, all from one sample in a study of early T cells in non-severe SARS-CoV-2 infection. A single record per CDR3 protein comes from TCRdb applying MiXCR to the 5' RACE reads. The sample records about 30,000 distinct CDR3 sequences, more than 5% being singletons. The specimen was whole blood. These receptors were obtained from an adult who was a healthcare worker with PCR-confirmed SARS-CoV-2 infection or an uninfected control (not recorded which). CDR3s leave out the opening cysteine and the closing phenylalanine or tryptophan.

v_gene	j_gene	CDR3aa
TRBV5-1	TRBJ2-2	ASRLGMSGTGELF
TRBV5-1	TRBJ2-3	ASSPSMADTQY
TRBV11-2	TRBJ2-1	ASSRGPFNEQF
TRBV4-1	TRBJ2-3	ASSQARAGGGRERTDTQY
TRBV10-3	TRBJ2-3	AISEGYTDTQY
TRBV6-4	TRBJ2-3	ASSDSSGGVPDTQY
TRBV2	TRBJ1-4	ASSGQRATNEKLF
TRBV10-2	TRBJ1-2	ASSDWGYGYT
TRBV5-5	TRBJ2-1	ASSFQGNLGNEQF
TRBV20-1	TRBJ1-1	SAVGPNTEAF
TRBV6-5	TRBJ2-6	ASSPGPGANVLT
TRBV12-3/TRBV12-4	TRBJ2-5	ASSPDRTQY
TRBV29-1	TRBJ2-1	SGTTGRQF
TRBV6-5	TRBJ1-1	ASSRGPEAF
TRBV29-1	TRBJ2-7	SVSSQAGVEQY
TRBV11-2	TRBJ2-4	ASSSRLAKNIQY
TRBV20-1	TRBJ2-3	SAGGGRITDTQY